This T cell receptor (beta chain) was observed in a study of blood T cell repertoires in COVID-19 (dated by TCRdb to the early 2020s). As for the study more broadly: Samples from collaborators originated in the United States, Italy and Spain and spanned both the acute and convalescent phases of COVID-19. Deeply sampled blood TCRbeta repertoires from subjects exposed to, actively infected with, or recovered from COVID-19 were included in the dataset. The sample metadata nearly always contained a de-identified subject ID, COVID-19 status, age in years and sex. The material from the prospective study consisted of cDNA or gDNA derived from T cells, B-cell-depleted T cells, or PBMCs. Where available, HLA class I and class II types were obtained from metadata supplied by the sample provider rather than from assay-based typing. A freely available public database, intended as a resource for researchers studying the immune response to SARS-CoV-2, is where the repertoires were released. Samples came from the ongoing ImmuneRACE study (first 160 participants) plus 1,254 subjects from 6 global collaborators.

The collaborating institutions used their own protocols to collect whole blood in K2EDTA tubes. For TCRbeta analysis, collaborator samples were shipped as frozen whole blood, as isolated PBMCs, or as DNA extracted from either sample type. A note on this clone: The antigen this receptor binds is unknown. The input lacks base qualities; no much larger clone sits a single base away.

Points the paper makes about the study in general: Clinical and demographic metadata were provided uncurated, with the amount varying by source and participant.

TCRbeta CDR3 regions were amplified from genomic DNA by means of the immunoSEQ Assay, a bias-controlled multiplex PCR. Under the source paper's analysis protocol: Nucleated cell counts per sample were estimated from amplification of reference gene primers within the assay. Sequence reads were collapsed and filtered to measure the absolute abundance of every unique TCRbeta CDR3 rearrangement. For each sample, productive Simpson clonality was calculated as the square root of Simpson's diversity index over productive rearrangements. TCRdb limited this immuneACCESS table to in-frame rearrangements with V and J called. A share of clones is missing; checked studies link under half to unresolved V genes, and the rest is unexplained. The DNA gave D and trimming, while V, J and clone size come from that table. Present in this sample are roughly 26,000 clones, roughly 80% of which were seen just once. Clones ranked in the top ten supply about 24% of the sample.

The sequencing sample was made of peripheral blood. This TCR was sampled from a human donor in a cohort sampled during active COVID-19.

The nucleotides read TGCAGCGTATTTGACAGAGCCTACGAGCAGTACTTC. The encoded protein is CSVFDRAYEQYF. Recombination joined TRBV29-1 with TRBJ2-7; TRBD1 might be the D gene, on 5 matching bases. The CDR1 and CDR2 encoded by the germline V gene are SQVTM and ANQGSEA. The CDR3, from cysteine to phenylalanine, totals 12 residues. Only the CDR3 portion is preserved as DNA: 36 bases, with reading frame beginning at the first base. V is reduced by 6 bases and J by 2 bases, leaving a spacing of 11 bases between them.